This is a list of T cell receptor beta chains from one sample in a study of beta chain features in type 1 diabetes. Assay: immunoSEQ multiplex PCR; the TCRdb copy retains only in-frame clones and omits some. The sample has 970,000 or so clones, roughly a sixth seen once. The sample comprised naive CD4+ T cells from blood. The receptors were gathered from a young woman in good health. Each CDR3 is given with its conserved first and last residue. A D gene is named only where the DNA matches it firmly. Part of the rows lack a size; the others show once, few, many or a class for expanded clones.

d_call	v_call	j_call	clone_size	cdr3_aa	cdr3_nt
TRBD2	TRBV29-1	TRBJ2-1	NA	CSVGTSGLYNEQFF	TGCAGCGTTGGGACTAGCGGGTTATACAATGAGCAGTTCTTC
TRBD1	TRBV7-9	TRBJ2-7	few	CASSLGQGPTYEQYF	TGTGCCAGCAGCTTAGGACAGGGGCCCACCTACGAGCAGTACTTC
NA	TRBV4-2	TRBJ2-5	few	CASSQEGPSRQETQYF	TGTGCCAGCAGCCAAGAAGGTCCTAGCAGGCAGGAGACCCAGTACTTC
NA	TRBV6-5	TRBJ1-3	few	CASSYSRQPGNTIYF	TGTGCCAGCAGTTACTCCCGTCAACCTGGAAACACCATATATTTT
TRBD1	TRBV28	TRBJ2-1	NA	CASSRQGRSSSYNEQFF	TGTGCCAGCAGTCGACAGGGTAGGAGTTCCTCCTACAATGAGCAGTTCTTC
NA	TRBV6-5	TRBJ2-3	few	CASSYLPQPGDTQYF	TGTGCCAGCAGTTACTTACCACAACCTGGGGATACGCAGTATTTT
TRBD1	TRBV7-2	TRBJ1-2	few	CASNLLTTPGQGYYGYTF	TGTGCCAGCAACCTGCTGACAACTCCGGGACAGGGATACTATGGCTACACCTTC
TRBD2	TRBV2	TRBJ2-2	few	CASSRLAGNTGELFF	TGTGCCAGCAGCCGACTAGCGGGGAACACCGGGGAGCTGTTTTTT
TRBD1	TRBV6-5	TRBJ2-2	NA	CASSYADRASTGELFF	TGTGCCAGCAGTTATGCGGACAGGGCAAGCACCGGGGAGCTGTTTTTT
NA	TRBV28	TRBJ1-5	few	CASSPQLQPQHF	TGTGCCAGCAGCCCTCAATTGCAGCCCCAGCATTTT
NA	TRBV2	TRBJ1-5	NA	CASSEQGSNQPQHF	TGTGCCAGCAGTGAGCAGGGAAGCAATCAGCCCCAGCATTTT
NA	TRBV7-6	TRBJ2-5	NA	CASSLLQEVETQYF	TGTGCCAGCAGCTTATTACAGGAGGTAGAGACCCAGTACTTC
NA	TRBV25-1	TRBJ2-7	few	CASGGVSYEQYF	TGTGCCAGCGGAGGGGTTTCCTACGAGCAGTACTTC
NA	TRBV2	TRBJ1-5	few	CASSEALRNQPQHF	TGTGCCAGCAGTGAAGCGCTGAGAAATCAGCCCCAGCATTTT
NA	TRBV5-1	TRBJ2-3	NA	CASSQSGSTDTQYF	TGCGCCAGCAGCCAGAGCGGAAGCACAGATACGCAGTATTTT
TRBD1	TRBV2	TRBJ1-5	NA	CASNMDRGHNQPQHF	TGTGCCAGCAATATGGACAGGGGGCATAATCAGCCCCAGCATTTT
NA	TRBV27	TRBJ2-1	NA	CASGYNNEQFF	TGTGCCAGTGGATACAACAATGAGCAGTTCTTC
NA	TRBV19	TRBJ1-5	NA	CASTSPQRGNQPQHF	TGTGCCAGTACAAGTCCTCAACGAGGCAATCAGCCCCAGCATTTT
TRBD1	TRBV5-6	TRBJ2-2	NA	CASSLGQGANTGELFF	TGTGCCAGCAGCCTCGGACAGGGCGCGAACACCGGGGAGCTGTTTTTT
TRBD2	TRBV7-2	TRBJ2-3	few	CASSLTGSGRDTQYF	TGTGCCAGCAGCTTAACAGGTAGCGGGAGGGATACGCAGTATTTT
NA	TRBV5-4	TRBJ2-3	NA	CASSQDSVPDTQYF	TGCGCCAGCAGCCAGGACAGTGTTCCGGATACGCAGTATTTT
TRBD2	TRBV7-9	TRBJ2-7	few	CASSFTSGRSYEQYF	TGTGCCAGCAGCTTTACTAGCGGGAGATCGTACGAGCAGTACTTC
NA	TRBV4-1	TRBJ2-1	few	CASSQGQRSSYNEQFF	TGCGCCAGCAGCCAAGGACAACGGAGCTCCTACAATGAGCAGTTCTTC